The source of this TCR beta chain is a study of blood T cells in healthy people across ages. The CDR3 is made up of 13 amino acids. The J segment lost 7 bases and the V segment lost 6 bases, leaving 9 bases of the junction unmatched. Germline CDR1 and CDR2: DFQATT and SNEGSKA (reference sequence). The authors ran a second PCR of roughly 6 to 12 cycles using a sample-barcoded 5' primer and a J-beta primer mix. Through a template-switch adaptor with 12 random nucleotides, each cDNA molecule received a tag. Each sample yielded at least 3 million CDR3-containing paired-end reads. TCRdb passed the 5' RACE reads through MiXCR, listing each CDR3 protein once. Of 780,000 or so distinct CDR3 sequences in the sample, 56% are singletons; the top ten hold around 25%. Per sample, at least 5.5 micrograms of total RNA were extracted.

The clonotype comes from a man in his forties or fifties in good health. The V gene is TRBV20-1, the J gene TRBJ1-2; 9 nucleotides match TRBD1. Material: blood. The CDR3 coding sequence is TGCAGTGCAACCTTGGGGACAGGGTGTGGCTACACCTTC. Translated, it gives CSATLGTGCGYTF.